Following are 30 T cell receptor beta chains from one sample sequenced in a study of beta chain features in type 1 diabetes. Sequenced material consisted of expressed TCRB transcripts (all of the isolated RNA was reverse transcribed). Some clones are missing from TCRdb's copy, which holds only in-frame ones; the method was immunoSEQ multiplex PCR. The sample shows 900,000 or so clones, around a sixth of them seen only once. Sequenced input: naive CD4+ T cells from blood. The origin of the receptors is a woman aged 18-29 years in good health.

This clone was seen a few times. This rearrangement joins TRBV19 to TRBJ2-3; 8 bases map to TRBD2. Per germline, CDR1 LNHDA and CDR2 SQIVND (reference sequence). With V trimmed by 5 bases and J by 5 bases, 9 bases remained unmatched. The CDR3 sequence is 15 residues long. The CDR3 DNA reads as TGTGCCAGTAGTTACGGGAGGGCCCTCGGAGATACGCAGTATTTT. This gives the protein CASSYGRALGDTQYF.

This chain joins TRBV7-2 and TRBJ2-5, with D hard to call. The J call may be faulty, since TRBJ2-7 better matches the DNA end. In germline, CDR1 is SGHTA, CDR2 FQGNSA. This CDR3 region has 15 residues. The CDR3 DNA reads TGTGCCAGCAGCCCCGGCGGCGGCTATACCCACGAGCAGTACTTC. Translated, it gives CASSPGGGYTHEQYF.

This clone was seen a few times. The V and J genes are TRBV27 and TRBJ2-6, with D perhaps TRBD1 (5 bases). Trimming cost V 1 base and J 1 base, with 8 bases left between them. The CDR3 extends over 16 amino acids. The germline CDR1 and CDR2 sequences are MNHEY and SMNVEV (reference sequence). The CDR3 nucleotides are TGTGCCAGCAGTTTATGGGGCATTTCTGGGGCCAACGTCCTGACTTTC. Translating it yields CASSLWGISGANVLTF.

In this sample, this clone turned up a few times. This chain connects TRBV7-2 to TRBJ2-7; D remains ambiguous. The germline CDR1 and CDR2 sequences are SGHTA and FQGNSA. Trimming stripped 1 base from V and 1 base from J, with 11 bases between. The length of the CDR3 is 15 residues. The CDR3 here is CASSLGGWTSYEQYF. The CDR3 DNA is TGTGCCAGCAGCTTAGGTGGGTGGACGTCCTACGAGCAGTACTTC.

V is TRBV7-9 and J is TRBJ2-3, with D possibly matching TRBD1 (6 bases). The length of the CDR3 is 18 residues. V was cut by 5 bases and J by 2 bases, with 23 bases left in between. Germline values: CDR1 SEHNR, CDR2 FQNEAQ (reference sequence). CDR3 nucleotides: TGTGCCAGCAGCCCTCCCGGGACACCCCTAATCCTCACAGATACGCAGTATTTT. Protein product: CASSPPGTPLILTDTQYF.

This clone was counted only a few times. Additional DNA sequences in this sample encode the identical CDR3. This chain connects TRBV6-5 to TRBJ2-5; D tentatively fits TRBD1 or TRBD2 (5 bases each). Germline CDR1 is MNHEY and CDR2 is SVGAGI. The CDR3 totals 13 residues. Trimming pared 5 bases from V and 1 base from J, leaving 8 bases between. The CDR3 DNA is TGTGCCAGCAGTCCAGGGACCCAAGAGACCCAGTACTTC. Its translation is CASSPGTQETQYF.

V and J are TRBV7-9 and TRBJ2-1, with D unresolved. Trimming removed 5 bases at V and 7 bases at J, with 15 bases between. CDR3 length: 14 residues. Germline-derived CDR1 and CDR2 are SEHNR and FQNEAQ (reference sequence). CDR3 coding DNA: TGTGCCAGCAGCCTCTGGGTGGGCGAGAATGAGCAGTTCTTC. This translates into CASSLWVGENEQFF.

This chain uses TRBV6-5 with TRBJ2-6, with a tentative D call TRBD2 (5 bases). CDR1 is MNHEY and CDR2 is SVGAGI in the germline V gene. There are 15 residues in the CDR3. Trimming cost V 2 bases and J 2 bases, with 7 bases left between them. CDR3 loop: CASSYGSAGANVLTF. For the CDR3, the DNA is TGTGCCAGCAGTTACGGGAGCGCTGGGGCCAACGTCCTGACTTTC.

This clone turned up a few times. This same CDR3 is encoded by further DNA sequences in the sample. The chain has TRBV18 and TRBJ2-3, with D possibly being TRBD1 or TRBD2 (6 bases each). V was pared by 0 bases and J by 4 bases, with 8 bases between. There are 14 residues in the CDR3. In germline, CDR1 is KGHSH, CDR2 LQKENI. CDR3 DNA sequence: TGTGCCAGCTCACCACCGGGGGGCCCAGATACGCAGTATTTT. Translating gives CASSPPGGPDTQYF.

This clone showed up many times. The CDR3 loop reads CASSRGTSGKGNNEQFF. In DNA form, the CDR3 reads TGCGCCAGCAGCCGCGGGACTAGCGGGAAGGGGAACAATGAGCAGTTCTTC. The rearrangement joins TRBV4-3 to TRBJ2-1; 13 nucleotides align to TRBD2. The length of the CDR3 is 17 residues. From germline, CDR1 is LGHNA and CDR2 YSLEER. V dropped 4 bases and J dropped 5; count of bases not matched to a gene: 8.

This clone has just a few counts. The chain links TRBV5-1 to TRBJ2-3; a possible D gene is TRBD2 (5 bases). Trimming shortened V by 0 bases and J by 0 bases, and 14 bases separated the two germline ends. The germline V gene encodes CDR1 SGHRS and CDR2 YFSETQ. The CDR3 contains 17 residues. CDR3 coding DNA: TGCGCCAGCAGCTTGGATACTAGTATTTTTAGCACAGATACGCAGTATTTT. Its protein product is CASSLDTSIFSTDTQYF.

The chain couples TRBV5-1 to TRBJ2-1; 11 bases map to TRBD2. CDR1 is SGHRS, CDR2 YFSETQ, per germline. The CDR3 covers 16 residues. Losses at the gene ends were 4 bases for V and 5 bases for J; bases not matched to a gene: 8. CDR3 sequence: CASSQYTSGRHNEQFF. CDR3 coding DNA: TGCGCCAGCAGCCAATACACTAGCGGGAGACACAATGAGCAGTTCTTC.

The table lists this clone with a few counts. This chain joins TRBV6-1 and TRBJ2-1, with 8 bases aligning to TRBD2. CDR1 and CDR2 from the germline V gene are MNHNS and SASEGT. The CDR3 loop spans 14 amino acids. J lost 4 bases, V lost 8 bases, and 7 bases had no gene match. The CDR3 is CASGLSGTYNEQFF. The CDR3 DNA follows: TGTGCCAGCGGACTTAGCGGGACTTACAATGAGCAGTTCTTC.

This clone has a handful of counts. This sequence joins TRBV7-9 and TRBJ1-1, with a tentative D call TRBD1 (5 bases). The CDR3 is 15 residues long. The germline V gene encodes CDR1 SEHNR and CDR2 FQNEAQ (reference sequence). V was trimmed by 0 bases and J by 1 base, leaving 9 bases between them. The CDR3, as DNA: TGTGCCAGCAGCTTAGCGGCAGGGTCGAACACTGAAGCTTTCTTT. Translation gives CASSLAAGSNTEAFF. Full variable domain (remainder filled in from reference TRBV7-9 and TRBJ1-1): DTGVSQNPRHKITKRGQNVTFRCDPISEHNRLYWYRQTLGQGPEFLTYFQNEAQLEKSRLLSDRFSAERPKGSFSTLEIQRTEQGDSAMYLCASSLAAGSNTEAFFGQGTRLTVV.

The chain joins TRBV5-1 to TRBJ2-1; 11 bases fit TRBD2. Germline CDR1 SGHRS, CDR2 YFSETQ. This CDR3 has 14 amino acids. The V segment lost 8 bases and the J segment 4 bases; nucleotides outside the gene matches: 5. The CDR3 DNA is TGCGCCAGTACCCCTAGCGGGAGGTACAATGAGCAGTTCTTC. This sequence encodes CASTPSGRYNEQFF. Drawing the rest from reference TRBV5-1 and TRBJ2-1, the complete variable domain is KAGVTQTPRYLIKTRGQQVTLSCSPISGHRSVSWYQQTPGQGLQFLFEYFSETQRNKGNFPGRFSGRQFSNSRSEMNVSTLELGDSALYLCASTPSGRYNEQFFGPGTRLTVL.

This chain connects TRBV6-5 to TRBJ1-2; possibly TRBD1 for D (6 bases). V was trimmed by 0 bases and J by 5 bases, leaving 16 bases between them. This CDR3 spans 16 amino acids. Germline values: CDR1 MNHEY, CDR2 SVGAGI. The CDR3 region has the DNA TGTGCCAGCAGTTACTCGATGGTTTCGCAGGGGTATGGCTACACCTTC. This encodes CASSYSMVSQGYGYTF.

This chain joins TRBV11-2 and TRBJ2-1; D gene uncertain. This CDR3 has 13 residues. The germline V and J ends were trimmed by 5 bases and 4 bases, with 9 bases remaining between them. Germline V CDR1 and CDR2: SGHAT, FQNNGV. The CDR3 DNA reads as TGTGCCAGCAGCCAGGACCCATACAATGAGCAGTTCTTC. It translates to CASSQDPYNEQFF.

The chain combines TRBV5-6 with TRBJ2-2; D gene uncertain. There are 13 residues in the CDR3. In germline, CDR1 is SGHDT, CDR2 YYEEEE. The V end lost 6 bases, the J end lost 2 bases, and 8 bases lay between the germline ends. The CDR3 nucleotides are TGTGCCAGCACCCTACTAAACACCGGGGAGCTGTTTTTT. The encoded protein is CASTLLNTGELFF.

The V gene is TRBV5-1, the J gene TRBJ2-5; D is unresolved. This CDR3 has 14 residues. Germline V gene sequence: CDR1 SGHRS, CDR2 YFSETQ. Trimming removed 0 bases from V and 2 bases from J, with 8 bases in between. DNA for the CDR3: TGCGCCAGCAGCTTGGCAAGGATACAAGAGACCCAGTACTTC. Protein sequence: CASSLARIQETQYF.

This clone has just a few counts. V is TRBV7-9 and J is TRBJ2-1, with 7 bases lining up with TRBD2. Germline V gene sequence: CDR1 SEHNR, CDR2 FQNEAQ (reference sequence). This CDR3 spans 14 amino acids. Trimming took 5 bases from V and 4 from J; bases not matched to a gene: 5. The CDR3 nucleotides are TGTGCCAGCAGCCCGTCGGGACTATACAATGAGCAGTTCTTC. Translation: CASSPSGLYNEQFF. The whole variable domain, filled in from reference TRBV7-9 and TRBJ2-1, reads DTGVSQNPRHKITKRGQNVTFRCDPISEHNRLYWYRQTLGQGPEFLTYFQNEAQLEKSRLLSDRFSAERPKGSFSTLEIQRTEQGDSAMYLCASSPSGLYNEQFFGPGTRLTVL.

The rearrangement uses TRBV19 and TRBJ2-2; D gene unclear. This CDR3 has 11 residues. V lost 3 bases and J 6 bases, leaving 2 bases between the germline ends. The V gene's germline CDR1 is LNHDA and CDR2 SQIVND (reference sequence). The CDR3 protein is CASSIPGELFF. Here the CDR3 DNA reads TGTGCCAGTAGTATCCCCGGGGAGCTGTTTTTT.

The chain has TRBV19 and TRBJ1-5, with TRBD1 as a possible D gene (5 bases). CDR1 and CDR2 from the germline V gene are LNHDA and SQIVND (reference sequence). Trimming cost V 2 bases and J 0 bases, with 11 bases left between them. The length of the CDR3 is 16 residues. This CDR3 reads CASSIWGRASNQPQHF. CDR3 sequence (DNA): TGTGCCAGTAGTATATGGGGCAGGGCTAGCAATCAGCCCCAGCATTTT.

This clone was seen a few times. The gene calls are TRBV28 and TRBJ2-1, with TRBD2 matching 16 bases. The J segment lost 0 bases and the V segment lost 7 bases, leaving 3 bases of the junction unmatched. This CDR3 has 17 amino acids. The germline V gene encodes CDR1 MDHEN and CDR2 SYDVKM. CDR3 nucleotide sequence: TGTGCCAGCACGGGACTAGCGGGAGGGGACTCCTACAATGAGCAGTTCTTC. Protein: CASTGLAGGDSYNEQFF.

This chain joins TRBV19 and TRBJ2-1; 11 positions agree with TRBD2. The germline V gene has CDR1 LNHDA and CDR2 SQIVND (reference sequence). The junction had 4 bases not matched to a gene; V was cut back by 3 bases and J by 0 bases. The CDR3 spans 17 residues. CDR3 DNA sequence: TGTGCCAGTAGTATGCGACTAGCGGGGAGCTCCTACAATGAGCAGTTCTTC. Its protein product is CASSMRLAGSSYNEQFF.

The CDR3 protein is CSVEELTGAARQFF. CDR3 nucleotides: TGCAGCGTTGAAGAATTGACAGGGGCCGCGAGGCAGTTCTTC. The chain combines TRBV29-1 with TRBJ2-1; 8 bases agree with TRBD1. The CDR3 consists of 14 residues. Germline CDR1 SQVTM, CDR2 ANQGSEA. Unmatched junction bases numbered 10, after V lost 0 bases and J lost 12 bases.

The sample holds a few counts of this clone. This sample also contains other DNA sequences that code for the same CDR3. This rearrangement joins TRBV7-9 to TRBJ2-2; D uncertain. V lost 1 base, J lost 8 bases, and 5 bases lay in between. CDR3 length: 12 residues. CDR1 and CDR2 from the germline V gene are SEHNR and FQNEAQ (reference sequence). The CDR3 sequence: CASSLDTGELFF. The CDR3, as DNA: TGTGCCAGCAGCTTAGATACTGGGGAGCTGTTTTTT.

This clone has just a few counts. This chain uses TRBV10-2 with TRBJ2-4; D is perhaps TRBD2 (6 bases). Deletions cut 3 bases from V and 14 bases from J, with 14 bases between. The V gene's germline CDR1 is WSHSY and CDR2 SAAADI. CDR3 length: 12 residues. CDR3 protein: CASSDRLVVKYF. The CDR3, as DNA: TGCGCCAGCAGTGACCGACTAGTTGTAAAGTACTTC.

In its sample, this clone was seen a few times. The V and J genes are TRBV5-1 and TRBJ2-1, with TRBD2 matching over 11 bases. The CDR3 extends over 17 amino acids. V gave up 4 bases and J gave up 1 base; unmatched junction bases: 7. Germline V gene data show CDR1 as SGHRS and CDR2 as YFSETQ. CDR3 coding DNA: TGCGCCAGCAGCCTCCATCGGACTAGCGGGTCCTACAATGAGCAGTTCTTC. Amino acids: CASSLHRTSGSYNEQFF.

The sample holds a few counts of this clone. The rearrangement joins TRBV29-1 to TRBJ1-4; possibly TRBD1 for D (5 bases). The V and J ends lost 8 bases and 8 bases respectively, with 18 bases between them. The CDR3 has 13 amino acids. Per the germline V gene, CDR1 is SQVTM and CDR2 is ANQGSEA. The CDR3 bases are TGCAGCATACGGGGCAGCGTTGGGGAAAAACTGTTTTTT. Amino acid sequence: CSIRGSVGEKLFF.

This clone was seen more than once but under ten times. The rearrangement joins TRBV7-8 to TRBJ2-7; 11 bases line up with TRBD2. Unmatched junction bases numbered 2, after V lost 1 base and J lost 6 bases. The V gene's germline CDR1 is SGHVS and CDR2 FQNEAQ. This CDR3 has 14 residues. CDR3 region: CASSLGTSGSEQYF. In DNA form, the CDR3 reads TGTGCCAGCAGCTTAGGAACTAGCGGGAGCGAGCAGTACTTC.